This T cell receptor beta chain was sequenced during a study of cytomegalovirus exposure and HLA in healthy donors. PCR amplification relied on 60 Vbeta primers (plus 13 Jbeta primers). Profiled with immunoSEQ multiplex PCR; TCRdb holds only in-frame clones, not every one. Counted here are 150,000 to 200,000 clones, approximately 84% occurring once; the ten biggest clones make up around 0.21%. V trimming: 3 bases; J trimming: 2 bases; junction bases outside the gene matches: 4. Germline loops: CDR1 LNHDA, CDR2 SQIVND (reference sequence). This CDR3 has 16 amino acids. The TCR comes from a girl in the first two years of life in good health and CMV-seronegative. The sequenced sample was PBMCs. The chain couples TRBV19 to TRBJ2-7; 13 positions match TRBD2. The CDR3 sequence is CASSMRLAGGAYEQYF. DNA for the CDR3: TGTGCCAGTAGTATGAGACTAGCGGGGGGAGCCTACGAGCAGTACTTC. The full variable domain, with the rest looked up from reference TRBV19 and TRBJ2-7, is DGGITQSPKYLFRKEGQNVTLSCEQNLNHDAMYWYRQDPGQGLRLIYYSQIVNDFQKGDIAEGYSVSREKKESFPLTVTSAQKNPTAFYLCASSMRLAGGAYEQYFGPGTRLTVT.